These T cell receptor beta chains were read from a single sample in a study of T cells in Graves' hyperthyroidism and ophthalmopathy. TCRdb fed the multiplex PCR reads into MiXCR, producing one record per CDR3 protein. The sample has around 800,000 distinct CDR3 sequences; 35% to 40% are singletons. The sample comprised blood. Receptors originate from a man in his late teens or twenties with Graves' hyperthyroidism. Each CDR3 is given with its conserved first and last residue. The order of the fields is J gene, V gene, clone size, D gene, CDR3 protein, CDR3 DNA. A D gene is named only where the DNA matches it firmly. Some rows mark clone size as missing; the rest say once, few, many or name a class of expanded clone.

TRBJ1-2 | TRBV2 | - | - | CAGSPLKDSTNYGYTF | TGTGCCGGCAGCCCCCTGAAGGACAGCACTAACTATGGCTACACCTTC
TRBJ2-5 | TRBV9 | - | - | CASSVAGAGQETQYF | TGTGCCAGCAGCGTAGCGGGGGCGGGCCAAGAGACCCAGTACTTC
TRBJ1-5 | TRBV6-1 | few | - | CASRAWGESSNQPQHF | TGTGCCAGCAGAGCCTGGGGGGAGAGTAGCAATCAGCCCCAGCATTTT
TRBJ1-2 | TRBV7-2 | many | TRBD1 | CASSYLGQGYGYTF | TGTGCCAGCAGCTATCTAGGACAGGGATATGGCTACACCTTC
TRBJ2-5 | TRBV7-2 | few | TRBD2 | CASSLVDSGTVGPQYF | TGTGCCAGCAGCTTAGTGGATAGCGGGACCGTAGGTCCCCAGTACTTC
TRBJ1-3 | TRBV7-2 | few | - | CASSQEAVPDSGNTIYF | TGTGCCAGCAGCCAAGAGGCGGTCCCTGACTCTGGAAACACCATATATTTT
TRBJ2-5 | TRBV6-5 | few | - | CASSIQGWETQYF | TGTGCCAGCAGTATCCAGGGGTGGGAGACCCAGTACTTC
TRBJ2-6 | TRBV10-3 | - | - | CAISEVGGHPEAF | TGTGCCATCAGTGAGGTTGGGGGGCACCCTGAAGCTTTC
TRBJ2-7 | TRBV20-1 | few | - | CSAVTTLSSYEQYF | TGCAGTGCTGTGACAACACTGTCTTCCTACGAGCAGTACTTC
TRBJ1-5 | TRBV15 | - | - | CATSRDLAFGFSNQPQHF | TGTGCCACCAGCAGAGATCTCGCATTTGGCTTTAGCAATCAGCCCCAGCATTTT
TRBJ1-1 | TRBV4-3 | - | TRBD1 | CASSQFQTGGGEAFF | TGCGCCAGCAGCCAATTTCAGACAGGGGGCGGTGAAGCTTTCTTT
TRBJ2-7 | TRBV20-1 | - | - | CSARAGIPYEQYF | TGCAGTGCTAGAGCAGGCATCCCCTACGAGCAGTACTTC
TRBJ1-5 | TRBV12-3/TRBV12-4 | - | TRBD1 | CASSSGQGSYQPQHF | TGTGCCAGCAGTTCCGGACAGGGATCCTATCAGCCCCAGCATTTT
TRBJ1-6 | TRBV14 | many | TRBD1 | CASSNRDRNNSPLHF | TGTGCCAGCAGCAACCGGGACAGGAACAATTCACCCCTCCACTTT
TRBJ1-6 | TRBV24-1 | - | - | CASSDGGRFGITSPLHF | TGTGCCAGCAGTGATGGGGGTCGGTTTGGAATAACTTCACCCCTCCACTTT
TRBJ1-2 | TRBV25-1 | many | - | CASSDWFGAYGYTF | TGTGCCAGCAGTGACTGGTTTGGGGCCTATGGCTACACCTTC
TRBJ1-4 | TRBV5-1 | few | TRBD1 | CASSLGQGSTNEKLFF | TGCGCCAGCAGCTTAGGACAGGGATCAACTAATGAAAAACTGTTTTTT
TRBJ1-5 | TRBV4-1 | - | - | CASSPEDSPAQPQHF | TGCGCCAGCAGCCCAGAGGACAGTCCCGCTCAGCCCCAGCATTTT
TRBJ2-5 | TRBV29-1 | - | TRBD2 | CSVTGLGETQYF | TGCAGCGTGACCGGACTAGGAGAGACCCAGTACTTC
TRBJ2-5 | TRBV7-3 | few | - | CASSSPLGPQYF | TGTGCCAGCAGCTCTCCTTTGGGTCCTCAGTACTTC
TRBJ2-7 | TRBV7-7 | - | TRBD1 | CASSLTGQGGAEQYF | TGTGCTAGCAGCTTAACGGGACAGGGAGGTGCCGAGCAGTACTTC
TRBJ2-7 | TRBV10-3 | many | - | CAIGMLSYEQYF | TGTGCCATAGGGATGCTCTCCTACGAGCAGTACTTC
TRBJ1-2 | TRBV6-5 | - | - | CASSLTGLDGYTF | TGTGCCAGCAGTTTAACCGGGTTGGATGGCTACACCTTC
TRBJ2-2 | TRBV24-1 | - | TRBD1 | CANKGAGTGELFF | TGTGCTAATAAGGGGGCAGGCACCGGGGAGCTGTTTTTT
TRBJ2-5 | TRBV15 | many | TRBD1 | CATSRITGGPQETQYF | TGTGCCACCAGCAGAATAACAGGGGGCCCCCAAGAGACCCAGTACTTC
TRBJ2-7 | TRBV12-3/TRBV12-4 | - | - | CASTLLGDFNYESYF | TGTGCCAGCACTCTCCTAGGGGACTTCAACTACGAGTCGTACTTC
TRBJ2-2 | TRBV19 | few | - | CASSKRINTGELFF | TGTGCCAGTAGTAAACGGATCAACACCGGGGAGCTGTTTTTT
TRBJ2-5 | TRBV6-6 | few | - | CASSYSKNGMGETQYF | TGTGCCAGCAGTTACTCGAAAAACGGGATGGGTGAGACCCAGTACTTC
TRBJ2-5 | TRBV10-3 | many | - | CAISEPDSQETQYF | TGTGCCATCAGTGAGCCGGATTCCCAAGAGACCCAGTACTTC
TRBJ1-1 | TRBV29-1 | - | TRBD1 | CSVVGQGVNTEAFF | TGCAGCGTTGTGGGACAGGGGGTGAACACTGAAGCTTTCTTT
TRBJ2-6 | TRBV7-8 | many | - | CASSQGTAGANVLTF | TGTGCCAGCAGCCAGGGCACTGCGGGGGCCAACGTCCTGACTTTC
TRBJ2-7 | TRBV7-8 | - | - | CASSLDGRSEQYF | TGCGCCAGCAGCTTGGACGGTAGGAGCGAGCAGTACTTC
TRBJ2-5 | TRBV7-9 | once | - | CASSQHLRQETQYF | TGTGCCAGCAGCCAACACCTACGCCAAGAGACCCAGTACTTC
TRBJ2-7 | TRBV7-9 | few | - | CASSPQGPYEQYF | TGTGCCAGCAGTCCACAGGGCCCCTACGAGCAGTACTTC
TRBJ1-5 | TRBV7-8 | - | - | CASSLEVRPINQPQHF | TGTGCCAGCAGCTTAGAAGTCCGGCCGATCAATCAGCCCCAGCATTTT
TRBJ2-5 | TRBV20-1 | - | - | CSARDKYF | TGCAGTGCTAGAGACAAGTACTTC
TRBJ1-2 | TRBV15 | many | - | CATSREYAARENGYTF | TGTGCCACCAGCAGAGAATATGCCGCCAGGGAGAATGGCTACACCTTC
TRBJ1-5 | TRBV12-3/TRBV12-4 | few | TRBD1 | CASSFWTGFSNQPQHF | TGTGCCAGCAGTTTTTGGACAGGGTTTAGCAATCAGCCCCAGCATTTT
TRBJ2-7 | TRBV5-4 | few | TRBD1 | CASSQGQPNEQYF | TGTGCCAGCAGCCAGGGACAGCCAAACGAGCAGTACTTC
TRBJ2-7 | TRBV5-1 | - | TRBD2 | CASSLGPPAGGLEQYF | TGCGCCAGCAGCTTGGGCCCCCCCGCGGGGGGGCTCGAGCAGTACTTC
TRBJ2-7 | TRBV7-9 | once | TRBD1 | CASSLVFVAQGSYEQYF | TGTGCCAGCAGCTTGGTCTTCGTCGCACAGGGGTCCTACGAGCAGTACTTC
TRBJ2-2 | TRBV24-1 | many | - | CATSDANEATGELFF | TGTGCCACCAGTGACGCGAATGAGGCTACCGGGGAGCTGTTTTTT
TRBJ2-5 | TRBV2 | - | TRBD2 | CASSEGTGGLNF | TGTGCCAGCAGTGAAGGTACGGGAGGGCTTAACTTC
TRBJ2-3 | TRBV7-9 | - | TRBD1 | CASSLGGPGQGDQPQYF | TGTGCCAGCAGCTTAGGAGGTCCGGGACAGGGTGATCAGCCCCAGTATTTT
TRBJ2-7 | TRBV12-3/TRBV12-4 | once | TRBD1 | CASSLGQGIVF | TGTGCCAGCAGTCTGGGACAGGGAATAGTCTTC
TRBJ1-6 | TRBV10-3 | many | - | CASTTESSYNSPLHF | TGTGCCAGCACGACAGAGAGCTCCTATAATTCACCCCTCCACTTT
TRBJ2-7 | TRBV29-1 | - | - | CSVGGSPYERYF | TGCAGCGTTGGCGGGTCCCCCTACGAGCGGTACTTC